A selection of T cell receptor beta chains follows, all from one sample in a study of monozygotic twins with inflammatory bowel disease. TCRdb reworked the 5' RACE reads into one entry per CDR3 protein, no DNA. The listing contains approximately 400,000 distinct CDR3 sequences. Sequencing used blood. The receptors here all came from a human donor with ulcerative colitis or Crohn's disease, or a healthy co-twin of an affected twin (not recorded which). Each CDR3 is given with its conserved first and last residue.

J gene | V gene | CDR3 protein
TRBJ2-1 | TRBV29-1 | CSVGYPGGNEQFF
TRBJ1-5 | TRBV5-5 | CASSSRGDRGGQPQHF
TRBJ2-2 | TRBV7-9 | CASSSDNHLANTGELFF
TRBJ2-2 | TRBV6-1 | CASSQNPVSPYTGELFF
TRBJ1-5 | TRBV15 | CATRTPGEGPQHF
TRBJ2-3 | TRBV30 | CAWSVGLVTDTQYF
TRBJ2-1 | TRBV6-5 | CASSHGGGYNEQFF
TRBJ2-1 | TRBV12-3/TRBV12-4 | CASSALTRYNEQLF
TRBJ2-7 | TRBV28 | CASSTSAYEQYF
TRBJ2-7 | TRBV7-9 | CASSPSDRETYEQYF
TRBJ2-1 | TRBV6-4 | CASSSNGGLMDEQFF
TRBJ2-1 | TRBV20-1 | CSASQRRGFNNEQFF
TRBJ1-1 | TRBV3-1 | CASSPPAGGNTEAFF
TRBJ1-2 | TRBV5-4 | CASSSPRDLGYGYTF
TRBJ1-2 | TRBV6-1 | CASRTGTKGPLDGYTF
TRBJ1-1 | TRBV5-1 | CASRIGTGGMDTEAFF
TRBJ1-6 | TRBV5-1 | CASSLGRDTYNSPLHF
TRBJ2-3 | TRBV29-1 | CSVEGREREVPGDTQYF
TRBJ2-7 | TRBV29-1 | CSVVGLAGTGSYEQYF
TRBJ2-1 | TRBV20-1 | CSVRGLGAYNEQFF
TRBJ2-3 | TRBV4-1 | CASSQVMPNSRGVDTQYF
TRBJ1-1 | TRBV5-6 | CASSLGAGLVEAFF
TRBJ1-1 | TRBV12-3/TRBV12-4 | CASTTDIEAFF
TRBJ2-7 | TRBV6-2/TRBV6-3 | CASRRQGVGEQYF
TRBJ2-4 | TRBV27 | CASSALTSGDLAKNIQYF
TRBJ1-6 | TRBV7-2 | CASSPNQSEINSPLHF
TRBJ2-7 | TRBV3-1 | CASSQGRVGPYEQYF
TRBJ1-1 | TRBV6-2/TRBV6-3 | CASSRITGGTEAFF
TRBJ2-1 | TRBV20-1 | CSASRTSGVISSYNEQFF
TRBJ2-1 | TRBV7-2 | CASSSTGAGEQFF
TRBJ2-5 | TRBV5-1 | CASHPGRTSWDPQYF
TRBJ2-6 | TRBV24-1 | CATASSGANVLTF
TRBJ2-5 | TRBV15 | CATSRDFRQGAGETQYF
TRBJ2-7 | TRBV12-3/TRBV12-4 | CASSRTGREQYF
TRBJ1-2 | TRBV28 | CASSLEGSTFYTF
TRBJ2-1 | TRBV29-1 | CSVEPNYGGMAYNEQFF
TRBJ1-1 | TRBV20-1 | CSARVAERAFF
TRBJ1-1 | TRBV20-1 | CSASGDASKDTEAFF
TRBJ2-1 | TRBV7-3 | CASSYSSGTYNEQFF
TRBJ2-2 | TRBV5-4 | CASSSLLTTGELFF
TRBJ2-7 | TRBV6-5 | CASSYSMSAGGPWYEQYF
TRBJ2-7 | TRBV5-1 | CASSTTSGGPMREQYF
TRBJ2-7 | TRBV29-1 | CSILDRPKAYEQYF
TRBJ2-1 | TRBV14 | CASSGSGGSYNEQFF
TRBJ2-3 | TRBV7-2 | CASSLSSGSQDTQYF
TRBJ1-1 | TRBV27 | CASSLNNRGRTEAFF